These 22 T cell receptor beta chains were sequenced from one sample in a study of T-cell memory formation after mild COVID-19. TCRdb analysed the 5' RACE reads with MiXCR anew, one entry per CDR3 protein. The sample lists about 270,000 distinct CDR3 sequences, roughly 18% occurring once. Sequencing was performed on PBMCs or a T cell subset sorted from them (not recorded which). The receptors originated from a young man who had mild COVID-19 (a few samples of this study predate the infection). Cell type and time point are not known.

This clonotype has only a few counts. The rearrangement uses TRBV18 and TRBJ2-1; 9 bases align to TRBD2. The CDR3 sequence is 14 residues long. J was trimmed by 8 bases and V by 0 bases; bases with no gene match: 2. Germline-derived CDR1 and CDR2 are KGHSH and LQKENI. CDR3 amino acids: CASSPPGLAHEQFF. CDR3 coding DNA: TGTGCCAGCTCACCACCGGGACTAGCCCATGAGCAGTTCTTC. The variable domain in full, completed from reference TRBV18 and TRBJ2-1, reads NAGVMQNPRHLVRRRGQEARLRCSPMKGHSHVYWYRQLPEEGLKFMVYLQKENIIDESGMPKERFSAEFPKEGPSILRIQQVVRGDSAAYFCASSPPGLAHEQFFGPGTRLTVL.

This clonotype appeared many times. The genes are TRBV27 and TRBJ1-1; 8 positions agree with TRBD1. V lost 4 bases and J lost 1; bases outside the gene matches: 5. The CDR3 length is 15 residues. Germline V gives CDR1 MNHEY, CDR2 SMNVEV (reference sequence). CDR3 in amino acids: CASSSGGTGNTEAFF. The CDR3 DNA follows: TGTGCCAGCAGTTCCGGCGGGACAGGGAACACTGAAGCTTTCTTT.

The rearrangement uses TRBV29-1 and TRBJ2-7; 7 bases are shared with TRBD1. The junction had 10 bases not matched to a gene; V was cut back by 4 bases and J by 4 bases. Germline CDR1 SQVTM, CDR2 ANQGSEA. CDR3 size: 14 residues. The CDR3 nucleotides are TGCAGCGTTGTCAAGGGGGCGGTGAGTTACGAGCAGTACTTC. Its translation is CSVVKGAVSYEQYF.

The gene calls are TRBV20-1 and TRBJ2-5; weak D call: TRBD1 (5 bases). The V gene's germline CDR1 is DFQATT and CDR2 SNEGSKA (reference sequence). This CDR3 is 12 amino acids long. This chain's CDR3 is CVAGRAIATQYF. CDR3 bases: TGCGTGGCCGGCAGGGCGATAGCGACCCAGTACTTC.

On this clonotype: An end of the junction differs from the germline gene, which may be a read error. The chain couples TRBV5-1 to TRBJ2-7, with TRBD2 matching over 10 bases. Looked up from germline, CDR1 is SGHRS and CDR2 is YFSETQ. CDR3 size: 17 residues. Here the CDR3 reads CASSSAPSGRASNEQYF. CDR3 DNA: TGCGCCAGCAGCTCAGCCCCCAGCGGGAGGGCCTCCAACGAGCAGTACTTC.

The table lists this clonotype with a few counts. The chain combines TRBV6-2 or TRBV6-3 with TRBJ2-7, with TRBD2 identical over 12 bases. Germline CDR1 MNHEY, CDR2 SVGEGT. V lost 10 bases, J lost 8 bases, and 9 bases stayed unmatched. The CDR3 runs to 13 residues. The CDR3 loop is CAINRLAGVQQYF. DNA of the CDR3: TGTGCCATCAACCGACTAGCGGGGGTTCAGCAGTACTTC.

This clonotype was seen a few times. The rearrangement links TRBV18 to TRBJ2-3; TRBD2 aligns across 9 bases. The CDR3 is 18 amino acids. Germline CDR1 reads KGHSH; CDR2 reads LQKENI. J was trimmed by 1 base and V by 3 bases; bases with no gene match: 11. CDR3 sequence reads: CASSPLGSGGSRTDTQYF. CDR3 nucleotides: TGTGCCAGCTCACCGTTGGGGAGCGGGGGGTCCCGCACAGATACGCAGTATTTT. The whole variable domain, filled in from reference TRBV18 and TRBJ2-3, reads NAGVMQNPRHLVRRRGQEARLRCSPMKGHSHVYWYRQLPEEGLKFMVYLQKENIIDESGMPKERFSAEFPKEGPSILRIQQVVRGDSAAYFCASSPLGSGGSRTDTQYFGPGTRLTVL.

As for this clonotype: This sequence may be a read error, since a much larger clone differs from it by one base. In DNA form, the CDR3 reads TGTGCCAGCAGAGGGGGGGGCCCCTACGAGCAGTACTTC. It specifies CASRGGGPYEQYF. The chain combines TRBV7-9 with TRBJ2-7; D might be TRBD2 (7 bases). The CDR3 spans 13 residues. Deletions cut 6 bases from V and 2 bases from J, with 11 bases between. CDR1 is SEHNR, CDR2 FQNEAQ, per germline (reference sequence).

J is TRBJ2-7 and V is TRBV27; the D call may be TRBD1 or TRBD2 (5 bases each). Germline assignment: CDR1 MNHEY and CDR2 SMNVEV (reference sequence). Trimming stripped 6 bases from V and 3 bases from J, with 18 bases between. CDR3 length: 15 residues. CDR3 loop: CASRPTRDAYYEQYF. CDR3 sequence (DNA): TGTGCCAGCAGACCGACCCGGGACGCCTACTACGAGCAGTACTTC.

This clonotype was recorded a few times. The rearrangement links TRBV29-1 to TRBJ2-7; TRBD1 might be the D (6 bases). Germline V lookup: CDR1 SQVTM, CDR2 ANQGSEA. Trimming shortened V by 6 bases and J by 2 bases, and 14 bases separated the two germline ends. CDR3 length: 13 amino acids. The CDR3 region has the DNA TGCAGCGTGACGGACAGTGTACCCTACGAGCAGTACTTC. It codes for CSVTDSVPYEQYF.

A few counts support this clonotype. The rearrangement uses TRBV5-1 and TRBJ2-1; D is perhaps TRBD1 (5 bases). Germline CDR1 and CDR2: SGHRS and YFSETQ. This CDR3 spans 14 amino acids. The germline V and J ends were trimmed by 4 bases and 8 bases, with 16 bases remaining between them. Here the CDR3 DNA reads TGCGCCAGCAGCCCCTCCCGTAGGGGCGATGAGCAGTTCTTC. As protein: CASSPSRRGDEQFF.

This chain uses TRBV2 with TRBJ2-1; a possible D gene is TRBD2 (6 bases). This CDR3 contains 14 residues. V was clipped by 6 bases and J by 0 bases, with 9 bases between them. CDR1 and CDR2 from the germline V gene are SNHLY and FYNNEI. CDR3 loop: CASREEGSYNEQFF. Written as DNA, the CDR3 is TGTGCCAGCAGAGAGGAGGGCTCCTACAATGAGCAGTTCTTC.

The CDR3 bases are TGTGCCAGCAGCTTAAGTACAGGCCTGGGGCCCCAGCATTTT. This codes for CASSLSTGLGPQHF. The rearrangement links TRBV7-9 to TRBJ1-5; D might be TRBD1 (5 bases). Trimming removed 2 bases at V and 9 bases at J, with 14 bases between. The CDR3 is made up of 14 amino acids. The V gene's germline CDR1 is SEHNR and CDR2 FQNEAQ (reference sequence).

The chain uses TRBV7-6 and TRBJ2-5; D possibly corresponds to TRBD2 (5 bases). Germline V gives CDR1 SGHVS, CDR2 FNYEAQ. V gave up 1 base and J gave up 5 bases, with 11 bases separating them. CDR3 length: 14 amino acids. The CDR3: CASSLGGSRETQYF. The DNA for the CDR3 is TGTGCCAGCAGCTTAGGCGGGTCTCGGGAGACCCAGTACTTC.

V and J are TRBV2 and TRBJ1-5; D might be TRBD1 (5 bases). This CDR3 is built from 13 residues. Germline-derived CDR1 and CDR2 are SNHLY and FYNNEI. Trimming took off 2 bases at V and 6 bases at J, with 8 bases between the two ends. The CDR3, as DNA: TGTGCCAGCAGTGAACTGGGGGGTCAGCCCCAGCATTTT. The encoded protein is CASSELGGQPQHF.

This clonotype was seen only a few times. The CDR3 nucleotides read TGTGCCAGCAGTGGCACGGGGGCGCAGGGCTATGGCTACACCTTC. As protein: CASSGTGAQGYGYTF. This chain joins TRBV2 and TRBJ1-2, with D tentatively TRBD1 (6 bases). V was pared by 4 bases and J by 4 bases, with 16 bases between. Germline V gene data show CDR1 as SNHLY and CDR2 as FYNNEI. The CDR3 sequence is 15 residues long.

This clonotype was detected only a few times. V gene TRBV5-1 combines with J gene TRBJ2-5; 11 nucleotides match TRBD1. The CDR3 contains 17 residues. CDR1 is SGHRS, CDR2 YFSETQ, per germline. Germline trimming cut 4 bases from V and 2 bases from J; bases unmatched to any gene: 10. The CDR3 loop is CASSRRTGGVVQETQYF. CDR3 DNA: TGCGCCAGCAGCCGAAGGACAGGGGGCGTCGTGCAAGAGACCCAGTACTTC.

In its sample, this clonotype was seen a few times. The CDR3 nucleotides are TGCAGCATAGGGACAGGGGTAATTTCGGAGACCCAGTACTTC. Translated, it gives CSIGTGVISETQYF. The rearrangement links TRBV29-1 to TRBJ2-5; 10 nucleotides align to TRBD1. The J segment lost 5 bases and the V segment lost 8 bases, leaving 11 bases of the junction unmatched. The germline V gene encodes CDR1 SQVTM and CDR2 ANQGSEA. This CDR3 has 14 amino acids.

This clonotype was seen a handful of times. V usage is TRBV6-5 and J usage is TRBJ2-7, with D possibly TRBD1 on 5 matching bases. The CDR3 is made up of 14 amino acids. CDR1 and CDR2 (germline): MNHEY, SVGAGI. The germline V and J ends were trimmed by 6 bases and 1 base, with 13 bases remaining between them. CDR3 region: CASSPSDSSYEQYF. The CDR3 coding sequence is TGTGCCAGCAGCCCAAGCGACAGTTCCTACGAGCAGTACTTC.

The table lists this clonotype with a few counts. The CDR3 coding sequence is TGTGCCAGCAGCAAAGCTGGGGGAAATAGCAATCAGCCCCAGCATTTT. It encodes CASSKAGGNSNQPQHF. The V call is TRBV21-1, the J call TRBJ1-5; TRBD1, the table's D call, lacks a check against the DNA. TRBV21-1 is described as a pseudogene. The CDR3 runs to 16 residues.

This clonotype was observed once. The V call is TRBV7-6, the J call TRBJ1-2, with TRBD1 matching over 7 bases. V was pared by 5 bases and J by 6 bases, with 6 bases of the junction left unmatched. Germline V CDR1 and CDR2: SGHVS, FNYEAQ. The CDR3 is 13 residues long. The CDR3 spells CASSQRQGDGYTF. The CDR3 coding sequence is TGTGCCAGCAGCCAAAGACAGGGCGATGGCTACACCTTC. Together with reference TRBV7-6 and TRBJ1-2, the CDR3 gives the full variable domain: GAGVSQSPRYKVTKRGQDVALRCDPISGHVSLYWYRQALGQGPEFLTYFNYEAQQDKSGLPNDRFSAERPEGSISTLTIQRTEQRDSAMYRCASSQRQGDGYTFGSGTRLTVV.

CDR3 amino acids: CASSVGVSDSTDTQYF. CDR3 bases: TGTGCCAGCAGCGTAGGTGTCTCCGACTCCACAGATACGCAGTATTTT. This sequence joins TRBV9 and TRBJ2-3; D not certain. Germline V gene lookup returns CDR1 SGDLS and CDR2 YYNGEE. The CDR3 length is 16 residues. The ends were cut back, 0 bases at V and 2 bases at J, with 13 bases in the middle. Complete variable domain (other parts from reference TRBV9 and TRBJ2-3): DSGVTQTPKHLITATGQRVTLRCSPRSGDLSVYWYQQSLDQGLQFLIQYYNGEERAKGNILERFSAQQFPDLHSELNLSSLELGDSALYFCASSVGVSDSTDTQYFGPGTRLTVL.